The clone carrying this TCR beta chain was counted many times. Specified time point: newly diagnosed GD, antithyroid drugs for less than 3 months. The TCR library was made from RNA extracted from PBMCs. A roughly 9-milliliter sample of peripheral blood was drawn into EDTA tubes. Building of the TCR beta libraries involved iRepertoire HTBI primers and Arm-PCR of CDR3 regions. MiXCR, applied by TCRdb to the multiplex PCR reads, yields one record per CDR3 protein. The table lists some 500,000 distinct CDR3 sequences, roughly 14% of them singletons, with over 7.5% in the top ten. The CDR3 covers 13 residues. Germline V lookup: CDR1 MNHEY, CDR2 SMNVEV (reference sequence). V was cut by 6 bases and J by 1 base, with 9 bases left in between. The data originate from a study of regulatory T cells in long-lasting Graves disease. Study context: Antithyroid drug exposure in newly diagnosed Graves' patients had lasted under 3 months.

A further study also used this sample, focusing on T cells in Graves' hyperthyroidism and ophthalmopathy. That work adds: A model of 13 V-J pairs discriminated ophthalmopathy from stable hyperthyroidism.

This material consisted of peripheral blood mononuclear cells (PBMCs), taken at new diagnosis, from a patient treated with antithyroid drugs. V gene TRBV27 combines with J gene TRBJ1-1, with D tentatively TRBD1 (5 bases). This TCR derives from a man aged 30 to 45 with Graves disease. The CDR3: CASRPTANTEAFF. Written as DNA, the CDR3 is TGTGCCAGCAGGCCGACAGCGAACACTGAAGCTTTCTTT.